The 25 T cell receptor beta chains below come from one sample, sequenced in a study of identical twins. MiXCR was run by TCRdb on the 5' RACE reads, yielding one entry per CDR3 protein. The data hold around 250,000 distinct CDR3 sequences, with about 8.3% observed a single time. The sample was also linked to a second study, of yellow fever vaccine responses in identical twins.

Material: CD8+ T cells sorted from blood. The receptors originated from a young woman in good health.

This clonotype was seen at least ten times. The CDR3 is CASSQYSRAYEQYF. CDR3 nucleotide sequence: TGCGCCAGCAGCCAATACTCCAGGGCCTACGAGCAGTACTTC. The chain couples TRBV5-1 to TRBJ2-7; tentative D call: TRBD1 (5 bases). This CDR3 is 14 amino acids long. Trimming pared 4 bases from V and 2 bases from J, leaving 13 bases between. Germline lookup yields CDR1 SGHRS and CDR2 YFSETQ.

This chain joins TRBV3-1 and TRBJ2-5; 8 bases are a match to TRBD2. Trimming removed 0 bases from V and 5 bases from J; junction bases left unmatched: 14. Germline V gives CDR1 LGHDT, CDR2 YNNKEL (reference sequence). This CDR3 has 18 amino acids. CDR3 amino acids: CASSQDSGGGLNWETQYF. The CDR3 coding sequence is TGTGCCAGCAGCCAAGATTCGGGCGGGGGGTTAAATTGGGAGACCCAGTACTTC.

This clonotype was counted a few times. The CDR3 reads CATSREGQIEETQYF. CDR3 nucleotide sequence: TGTGCCACCAGCAGAGAGGGACAAATAGAAGAGACCCAGTACTTC. The chain carries TRBV15 and TRBJ2-5; the D gene is possibly TRBD1 (6 bases). The CDR3 spans 15 residues. The germline V gene encodes CDR1 LNHNV and CDR2 YYDKDF (reference sequence). Between the trimmed V and J ends, which lost 0 bases and 3 bases, there was a span of 11 bases.

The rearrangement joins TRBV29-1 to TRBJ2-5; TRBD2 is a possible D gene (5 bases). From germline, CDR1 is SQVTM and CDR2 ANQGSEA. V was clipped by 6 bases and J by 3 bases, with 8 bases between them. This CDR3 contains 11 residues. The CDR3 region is CSVPGKETQYF. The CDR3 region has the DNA TGCAGCGTACCGGGAAAAGAGACCCAGTACTTC.

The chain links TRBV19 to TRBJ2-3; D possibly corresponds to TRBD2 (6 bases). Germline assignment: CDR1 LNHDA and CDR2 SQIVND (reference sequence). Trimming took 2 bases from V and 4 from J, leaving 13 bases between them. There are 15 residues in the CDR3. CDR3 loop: CASSISGGSADTQYF. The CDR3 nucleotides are TGTGCCAGTAGTATAAGTGGAGGGAGCGCAGATACGCAGTATTTT. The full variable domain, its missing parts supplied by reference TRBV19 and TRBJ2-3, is DGGITQSPKYLFRKEGQNVTLSCEQNLNHDAMYWYRQDPGQGLRLIYYSQIVNDFQKGDIAEGYSVSREKKESFPLTVTSAQKNPTAFYLCASSISGGSADTQYFGPGTRLTVL.

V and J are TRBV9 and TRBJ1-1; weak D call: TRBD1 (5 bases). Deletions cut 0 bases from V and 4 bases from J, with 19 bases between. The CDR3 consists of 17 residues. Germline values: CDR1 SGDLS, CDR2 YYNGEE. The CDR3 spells CASSVAVAGEGSTEAFF. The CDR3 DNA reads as TGTGCCAGCAGCGTAGCGGTGGCGGGGGAAGGAAGCACTGAAGCTTTCTTT.

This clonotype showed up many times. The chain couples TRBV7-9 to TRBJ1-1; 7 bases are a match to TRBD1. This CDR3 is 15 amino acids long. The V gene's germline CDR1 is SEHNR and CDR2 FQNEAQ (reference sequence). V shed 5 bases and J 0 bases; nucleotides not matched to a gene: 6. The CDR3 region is CASSAAGQLNTEAFF. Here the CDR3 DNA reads TGTGCCAGCAGCGCAGCGGGACAGTTGAACACTGAAGCTTTCTTT.

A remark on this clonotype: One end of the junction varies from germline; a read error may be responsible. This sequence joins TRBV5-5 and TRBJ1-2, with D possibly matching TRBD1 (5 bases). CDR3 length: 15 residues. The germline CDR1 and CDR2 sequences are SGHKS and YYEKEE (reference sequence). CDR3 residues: CASNLARDTNYGYTF. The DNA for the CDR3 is TGTGCCAGCAACTTGGCCAGGGATACTAACTATGGCTACACCTTC.

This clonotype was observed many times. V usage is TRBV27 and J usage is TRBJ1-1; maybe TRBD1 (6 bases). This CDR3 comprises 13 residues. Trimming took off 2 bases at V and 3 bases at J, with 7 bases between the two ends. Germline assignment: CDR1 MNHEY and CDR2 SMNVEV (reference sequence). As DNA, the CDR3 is TGTGCCAGCAGTTTAGGGGGCCACACTGAAGCTTTCTTT. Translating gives CASSLGGHTEAFF.

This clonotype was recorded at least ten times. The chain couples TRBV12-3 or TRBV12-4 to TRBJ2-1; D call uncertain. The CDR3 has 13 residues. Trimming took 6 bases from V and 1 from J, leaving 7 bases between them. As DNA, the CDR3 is TGTGCCAGCAGCCGACGGTCCTACAATGAGCAGTTCTTC. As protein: CASSRRSYNEQFF.

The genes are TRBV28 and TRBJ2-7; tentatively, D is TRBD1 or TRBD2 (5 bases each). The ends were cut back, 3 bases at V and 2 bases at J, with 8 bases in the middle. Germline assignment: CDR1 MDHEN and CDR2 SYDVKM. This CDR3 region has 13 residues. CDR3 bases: TGTGCCAGCAGTTTTATGGGGGCCTACGAGCAGTACTTC. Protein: CASSFMGAYEQYF.

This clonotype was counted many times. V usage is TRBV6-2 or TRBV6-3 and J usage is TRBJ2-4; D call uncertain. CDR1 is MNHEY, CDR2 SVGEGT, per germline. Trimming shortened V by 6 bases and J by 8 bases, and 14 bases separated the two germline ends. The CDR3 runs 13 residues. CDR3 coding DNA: TGTGCCAGCAGCAAGGACGAGAGAGACATTCAGTACTTC. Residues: CASSKDERDIQYF.

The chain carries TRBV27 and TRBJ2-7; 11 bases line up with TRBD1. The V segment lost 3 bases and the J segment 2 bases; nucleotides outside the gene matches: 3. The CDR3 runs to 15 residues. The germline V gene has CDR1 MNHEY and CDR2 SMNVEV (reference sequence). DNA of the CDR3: TGTGCCAGCAGTTTCTGGGACAGGGGGACCTACGAGCAGTACTTC. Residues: CASSFWDRGTYEQYF.

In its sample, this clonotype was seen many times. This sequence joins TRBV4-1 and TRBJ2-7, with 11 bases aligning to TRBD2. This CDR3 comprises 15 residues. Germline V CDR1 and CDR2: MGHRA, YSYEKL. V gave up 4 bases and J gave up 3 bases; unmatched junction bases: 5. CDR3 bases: TGCGCCAGCAGCCTTTTAGCGGGAGGGGACTACGAGCAGTACTTC. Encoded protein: CASSLLAGGDYEQYF.

The CDR3 sequence: CAWSMGQGASEQFF. In DNA, the CDR3 is TGTGCCTGGAGTATGGGACAGGGGGCCTCTGAGCAGTTCTTC. The rearrangement joins TRBV30 to TRBJ2-1, with 12 bases that match TRBD1. The CDR3 has 14 residues. Germline assignment: CDR1 GTSNPN and CDR2 SVGIG (reference sequence). The J segment lost 9 bases and the V segment lost 2 bases, leaving 5 bases of the junction unmatched.

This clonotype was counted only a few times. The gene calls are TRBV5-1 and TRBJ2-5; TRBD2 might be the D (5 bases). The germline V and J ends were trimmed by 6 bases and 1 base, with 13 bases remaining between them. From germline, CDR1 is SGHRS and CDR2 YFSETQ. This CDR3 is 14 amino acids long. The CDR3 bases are TGCGCCAGCAACGGGGAAGGACTCCAAGAGACCCAGTACTTC. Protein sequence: CASNGEGLQETQYF.

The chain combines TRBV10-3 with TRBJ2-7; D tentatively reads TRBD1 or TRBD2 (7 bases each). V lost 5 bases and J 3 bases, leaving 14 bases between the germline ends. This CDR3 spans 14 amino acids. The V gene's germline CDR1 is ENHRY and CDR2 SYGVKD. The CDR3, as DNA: TGTGCCATCAGTAGTACAGGGGAGGGCTACGAGCAGTACTTC. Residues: CAISSTGEGYEQYF.

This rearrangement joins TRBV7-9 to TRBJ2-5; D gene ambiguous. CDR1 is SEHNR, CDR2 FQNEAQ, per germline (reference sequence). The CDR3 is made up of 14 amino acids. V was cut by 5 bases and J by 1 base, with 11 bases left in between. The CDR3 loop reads CASSPVIGQETQYF. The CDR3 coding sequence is TGTGCCAGCAGCCCCGTTATCGGCCAAGAGACCCAGTACTTC.

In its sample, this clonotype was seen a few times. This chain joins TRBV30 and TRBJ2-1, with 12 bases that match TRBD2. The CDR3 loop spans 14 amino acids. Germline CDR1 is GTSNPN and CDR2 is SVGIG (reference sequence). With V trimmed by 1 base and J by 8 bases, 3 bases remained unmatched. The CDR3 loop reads CAWSETSGGDEQFF. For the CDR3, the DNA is TGTGCCTGGAGTGAGACTAGCGGGGGCGATGAGCAGTTCTTC.

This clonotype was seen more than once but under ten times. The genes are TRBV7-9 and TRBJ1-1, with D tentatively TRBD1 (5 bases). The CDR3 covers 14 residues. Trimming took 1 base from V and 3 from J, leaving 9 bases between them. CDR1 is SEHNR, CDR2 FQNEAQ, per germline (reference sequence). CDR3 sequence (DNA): TGTGCCAGCAGCTTAGTCGCGGGGGACACTGAAGCTTTCTTT. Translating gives CASSLVAGDTEAFF.

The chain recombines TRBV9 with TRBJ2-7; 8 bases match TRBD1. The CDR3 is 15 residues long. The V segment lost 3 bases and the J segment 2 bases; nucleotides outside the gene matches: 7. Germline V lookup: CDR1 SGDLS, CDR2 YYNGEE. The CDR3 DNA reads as TGTGCCAGCAGCGGCCTGACAGGGGAAGCCTACGAGCAGTACTTC. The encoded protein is CASSGLTGEAYEQYF.

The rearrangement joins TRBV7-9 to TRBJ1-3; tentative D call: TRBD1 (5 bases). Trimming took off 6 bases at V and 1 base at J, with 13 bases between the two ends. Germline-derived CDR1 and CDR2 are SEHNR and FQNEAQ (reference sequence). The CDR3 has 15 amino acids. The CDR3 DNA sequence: TGTGCCAGCAGGGGTTCAGGGATTTCTGGAAACACCATATATTTT. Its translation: CASRGSGISGNTIYF.

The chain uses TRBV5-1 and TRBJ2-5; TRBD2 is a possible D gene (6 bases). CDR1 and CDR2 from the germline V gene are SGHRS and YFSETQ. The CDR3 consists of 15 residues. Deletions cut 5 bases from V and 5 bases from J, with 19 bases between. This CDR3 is CASRFDGTSRETQYF. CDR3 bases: TGCGCCAGCAGGTTCGACGGCACTAGCAGGGAGACCCAGTACTTC. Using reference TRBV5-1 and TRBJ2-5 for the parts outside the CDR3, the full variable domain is KAGVTQTPRYLIKTRGQQVTLSCSPISGHRSVSWYQQTPGQGLQFLFEYFSETQRNKGNFPGRFSGRQFSNSRSEMNVSTLELGDSALYLCASRFDGTSRETQYFGPGTRLLVL.

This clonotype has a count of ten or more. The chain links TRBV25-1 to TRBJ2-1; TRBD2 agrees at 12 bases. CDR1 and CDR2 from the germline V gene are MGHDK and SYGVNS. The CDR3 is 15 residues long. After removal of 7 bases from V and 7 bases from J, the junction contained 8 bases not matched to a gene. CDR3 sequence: CASTKGGTSGNEQFF. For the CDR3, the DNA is TGTGCCAGCACCAAAGGCGGGACTAGCGGGAATGAGCAGTTCTTC. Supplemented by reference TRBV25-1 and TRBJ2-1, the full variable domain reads EADIYQTPRYLVIGTGKKITLECSQTMGHDKMYWYQQDPGMELHLIHYSYGVNSTEKGDLSSESTVSRIRTEHFPLTLESARPSHTSQYLCASTKGGTSGNEQFFGPGTRLTVL.

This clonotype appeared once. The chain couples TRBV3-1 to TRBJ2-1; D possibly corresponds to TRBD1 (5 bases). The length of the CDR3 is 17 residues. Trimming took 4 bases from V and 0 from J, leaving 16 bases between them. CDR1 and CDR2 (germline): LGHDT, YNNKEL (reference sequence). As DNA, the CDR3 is TGTGCCAGCAGCCCACCGTGGGGCGCACGCTCCTACAATGAGCAGTTCTTC. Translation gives CASSPPWGARSYNEQFF.